This T cell receptor (beta chain) was recorded in a study of blood T cell repertoires in COVID-19. Study context: The cDNA or gDNA used as material had been derived from T cells, B-cell-depleted T cells, or PBMCs.

The age range of participants was about 18 to 95 years, with residence in under 25 US areas. Original methodology: Scientists estimated how many nucleated cells there were by amplifying reference gene primers. Measured with immunoSEQ multiplex PCR; TCRdb has only the in-frame clones, and not every one. V and J calls plus clone size are reproduced from that table; the DNA served to infer D and trimming. This sample has more than 150,000 clones, with approximately 80% found just once. V lost 5 bases, J lost 3 bases, and 5 bases stayed unmatched. The CDR3 sequence is 15 residues long. CDR1 MNHEY and CDR2 SMNVEV come from the germline V gene (reference sequence).

The V gene is TRBV27, the J gene TRBJ1-2; 11 bases map to TRBD1. Sequenced material: PBMCs or T cells enriched from blood (not recorded which). The clonotype was recovered from a man aged 60 to 75 who had been exposed to COVID-19. The CDR3 DNA is TGTGCCAGCAGTGAAGGACAGGGGGCTTACTATGGCTACACCTTC. This translates into CASSEGQGAYYGYTF.